This TCR beta chain was profiled in a study of blood T cell repertoires in COVID-19. Study in general: From T cells, B-cell-depleted T cells, or PBMCs came the material, which was cDNA or gDNA.

The germline V gene encodes CDR1 MNHNY and CDR2 SVGAGI (reference sequence). Losses at the gene ends were 0 bases for V and 7 bases for J; bases not matched to a gene: 3. The CDR3 is made up of 15 amino acids. The protocol was immunoSEQ multiplex PCR, while the TCRdb copy is restricted to in-frame clones and leaves out a portion. The sample records tens of thousands of clones, around 89% being singletons. The clonotype originates from a man aged 25 to 40 with active or convalescent COVID-19. Sample: peripheral blood. The chain combines TRBV6-6 with TRBJ2-1, with 10 bases that match TRBD2. Written as DNA, the CDR3 is TGTGCCAGCAGTTACTCGAGCGGGAGGGGGAATGAGCAGTTCTTC. This sequence encodes CASSYSSGRGNEQFF.